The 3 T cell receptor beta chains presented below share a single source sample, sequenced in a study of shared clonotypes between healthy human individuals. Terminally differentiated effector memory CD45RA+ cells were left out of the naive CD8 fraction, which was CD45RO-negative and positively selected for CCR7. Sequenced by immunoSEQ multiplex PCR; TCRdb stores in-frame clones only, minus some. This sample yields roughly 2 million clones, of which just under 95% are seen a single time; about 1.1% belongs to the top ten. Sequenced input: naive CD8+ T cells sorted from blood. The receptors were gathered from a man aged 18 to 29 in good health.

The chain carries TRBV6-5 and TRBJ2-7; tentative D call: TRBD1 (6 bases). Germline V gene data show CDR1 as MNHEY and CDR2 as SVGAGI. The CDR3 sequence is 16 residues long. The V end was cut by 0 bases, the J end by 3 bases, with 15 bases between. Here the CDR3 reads CASSYSTGQKFYEQYF. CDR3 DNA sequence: TGTGCCAGCAGTTACTCGACCGGACAGAAGTTCTACGAGCAGTACTTC.

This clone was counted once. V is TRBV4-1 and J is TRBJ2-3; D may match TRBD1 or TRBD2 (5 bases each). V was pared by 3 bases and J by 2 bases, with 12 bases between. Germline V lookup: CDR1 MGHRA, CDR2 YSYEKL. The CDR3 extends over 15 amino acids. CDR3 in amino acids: CASSQPGDPTDTQYF. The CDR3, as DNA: TGCGCCAGCAGCCAGCCTGGGGACCCCACAGATACGCAGTATTTT.

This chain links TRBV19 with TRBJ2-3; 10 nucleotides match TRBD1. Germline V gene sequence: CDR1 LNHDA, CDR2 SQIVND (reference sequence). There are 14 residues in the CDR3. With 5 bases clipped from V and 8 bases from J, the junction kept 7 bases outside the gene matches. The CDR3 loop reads CASSSGQGFGTQYF. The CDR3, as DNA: TGTGCCAGTAGTTCGGGACAGGGGTTTGGTACGCAGTATTTT.